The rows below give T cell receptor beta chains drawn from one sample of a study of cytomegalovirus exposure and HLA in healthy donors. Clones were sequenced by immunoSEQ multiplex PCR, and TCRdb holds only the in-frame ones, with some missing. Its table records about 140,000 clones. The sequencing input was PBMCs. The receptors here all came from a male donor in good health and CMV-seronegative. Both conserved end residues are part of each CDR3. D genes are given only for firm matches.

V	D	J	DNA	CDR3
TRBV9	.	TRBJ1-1	TGTGCCAGCAGCCCCGACAACCTATACTTGAACACTGAAGCTTTCTTT	CASSPDNLYLNTEAFF
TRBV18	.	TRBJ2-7	TGTGCCAGCTCACCACCGGCATCCTACGAGCAGTACTTC	CASSPPASYEQYF
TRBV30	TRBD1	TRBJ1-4	TGTGCCTGGAGTGTAGGGGGCTCGGGTGGTGAAAAACTGTTTTTT	CAWSVGGSGGEKLFF
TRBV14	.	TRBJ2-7	TGTGCCAGCAGCCAACAAGTTAGCGAGCAGTACTTC	CASSQQVSEQYF
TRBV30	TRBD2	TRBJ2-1	TGTGCCTGGAGAAGGCAGCGGGGGGACAATGAGCAGTTCTTC	CAWRRQRGDNEQFF
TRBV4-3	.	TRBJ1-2	TGCGCCAGCAGCCAAGACGCGGGACCGTACTATGGCTACACCTTC	CASSQDAGPYYGYTF
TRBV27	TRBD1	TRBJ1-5	TGTGCCAGCAGCCAAGACAGGGCCCATCAGCCCCAGCATTTT	CASSQDRAHQPQHF
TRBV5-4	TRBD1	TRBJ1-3	TGTGCCAGCAGCTTCGGGGGACAGAGGGAAAACACCATATATTTT	CASSFGGQRENTIYF
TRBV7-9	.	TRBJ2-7	TGTGCCGCCGGGGGGCAAGGCTCCTACGAGCAGTACTTC	CAAGGQGSYEQYF
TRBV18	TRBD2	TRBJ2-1	TGTGCCAGCTCACTTCTATACACCGGGACTAGCGGGCAATCGCAGTTCTTC	CASSLLYTGTSGQSQFF
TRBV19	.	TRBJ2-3	TGTGCCAGTAGTACAGGGAGGCTCGCAGATACGCAGTATTTT	CASSTGRLADTQYF
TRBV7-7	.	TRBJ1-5	TGTGCCAGCAGCTTAGATAGGGGACAGCCCCAGCATTTT	CASSLDRGQPQHF
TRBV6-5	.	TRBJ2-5	TGTGCCAGCAGTTATTACGCCGGGAAAGAGACCCAGTACTTC	CASSYYAGKETQYF
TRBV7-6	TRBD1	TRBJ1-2	TGTGCCAGCAGCTTAGCAAGGCAGGGGGTCGGTGGCTACACCTTC	CASSLARQGVGGYTF
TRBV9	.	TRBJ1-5	TGTGCCAGCAGCTCTGGGCCCCACGGGGATAATTTGAATCAGCCCCAGCATTTT	CASSSGPHGDNLNQPQHF
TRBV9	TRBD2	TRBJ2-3	TGTGCCAGCAGCGACAGCGGGGGAGGGGCCACGCAGTATTTT	CASSDSGGGATQYF
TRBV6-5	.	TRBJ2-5	TGTGCCAGCAGTTATCGGTCAGCAGGGAGGCAAGAGACCCAGTACTTC	CASSYRSAGRQETQYF
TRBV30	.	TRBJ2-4	TGTGCCTGGAGGGACTCCGGGACAACCAAAAACATTCAGTACTTC	CAWRDSGTTKNIQYF
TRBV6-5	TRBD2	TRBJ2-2	TGTGCCAGCAGGGGTGGGACTAGAATCACCGGGGAGCTGTTTTTT	CASRGGTRITGELFF
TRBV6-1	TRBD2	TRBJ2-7	TGTGCCAGCAGTGAAAGCGGGGGCCTCTACGAGCAGTACTTC	CASSESGGLYEQYF
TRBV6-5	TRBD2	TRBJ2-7	TGTGCCAGCAGTTACCTCTCCCCCAGCGGGGTCTACGAGCAGTACTTC	CASSYLSPSGVYEQYF
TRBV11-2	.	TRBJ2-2	TGTGCCAGCAGCTTAGTCCGCGGCCTAGACACCGGGGAGCTGTTTTTT	CASSLVRGLDTGELFF
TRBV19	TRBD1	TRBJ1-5	TGTGCCGGTAGTTCACAGGGGAATCAGCCCCAGCATTTT	CAGSSQGNQPQHF
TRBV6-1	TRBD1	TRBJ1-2	TGTGCCAGCAGTGAGTCCGGGACAGCGTATGGCTACACCTTC	CASSESGTAYGYTF
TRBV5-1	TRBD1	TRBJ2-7	TGCGCCAGCAGCTGGGACAGGGGGGCTGGGCAGTACTTC	CASSWDRGAGQYF
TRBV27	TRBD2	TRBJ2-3	TGTGCCAGCAGTTTTCTAGCGGGACACACAGATACGCAGTATTTT	CASSFLAGHTDTQYF
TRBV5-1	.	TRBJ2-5	TGCGCCAGCAGCTTCGTGGGAGGTGAGACCCAGTACTTC	CASSFVGGETQYF
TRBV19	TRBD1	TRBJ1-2	TGTGCCAGTAGTGTAGCCCGGGACAGAACGAACTATGGCTACACCTTC	CASSVARDRTNYGYTF
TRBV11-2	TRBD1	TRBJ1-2	TGTGCCAGCAGATCGGACAGGGGCAACTATGGCTACACCTTC	CASRSDRGNYGYTF
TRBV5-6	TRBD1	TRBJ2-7	TGTGCCAGCAGCTTGTTGGGGACAGGTTACTACGAGCAGTACTTC	CASSLLGTGYYEQYF
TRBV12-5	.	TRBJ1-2	TGTGCTAGTGGTTTGGTAAACCTACCCCTCCATTATGGCTACACCTTC	CASGLVNLPLHYGYTF
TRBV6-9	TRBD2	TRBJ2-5	TGTGCCAGCAGTTATGCGGGGGGGCAGACGATAGAGACCCAGTACTTC	CASSYAGGQTIETQYF
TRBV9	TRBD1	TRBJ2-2	TGTGCCAGCAGCCGTCGGACAGGGACGAACACCGGGGAGCTGTTTTTT	CASSRRTGTNTGELFF
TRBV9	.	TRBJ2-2	TGTGCCAGCAGCGTAGACCCTGAGCGCTTCGGGGAGCTGTTTTTT	CASSVDPERFGELFF
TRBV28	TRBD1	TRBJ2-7	TGTGCCAGCACCAGGACAGGTCGCTCCTACGAGCAGTACTTC	CASTRTGRSYEQYF
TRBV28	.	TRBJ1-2	TGTGCCAGCAGTTCGACAGCCCGAAGTGACTATGGCTACACCTTC	CASSSTARSDYGYTF
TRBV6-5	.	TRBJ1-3	TGTGCCAGCAGGACAGTTGCCTCCGGAAACACCATATATTTT	CASRTVASGNTIYF
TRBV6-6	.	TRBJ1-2	TGTGCCAGCACTTTAGGGACTTTGGGTGGCTACACCTTC	CASTLGTLGGYTF
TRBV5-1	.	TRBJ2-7	TGCGCCAGCAGCTTGGGGCTGGGAGAGTACGAGCAGTACTTC	CASSLGLGEYEQYF
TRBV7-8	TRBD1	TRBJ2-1	TGTGCCAGCAGCTCACACCTCACAGGGGCAGGGGGCAATGAGCAGTTCTTC	CASSSHLTGAGGNEQFF
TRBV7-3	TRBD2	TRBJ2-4	TGTGCCAGCAGCTTAGGGTCGGCGGGGGGAAACATTCAGTACTTC	CASSLGSAGGNIQYF
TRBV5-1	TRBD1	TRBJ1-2	TGCGCCAGCAGCTCGGGACAGGGTCACGGCTACACCTTC	CASSSGQGHGYTF
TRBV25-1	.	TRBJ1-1	TGTGCCAGCAGTCCTCAGGAGAACACTGAAGCTTTCTTT	CASSPQENTEAFF
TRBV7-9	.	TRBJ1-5	TGTGCCAGCAGCTTATCATCCCCCCTCGGGCTAGCAAATCAGCCCCAGCATTTT	CASSLSSPLGLANQPQHF
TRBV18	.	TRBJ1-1	TGTGCCAGCTCAGGGGGGGACCTGAACACTGAAGCTTTCTTT	CASSGGDLNTEAFF
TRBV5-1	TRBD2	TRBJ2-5	TGCGCCAGCAGCCATGCACCGGGTGGGGGAGGGCGAAGAGAGACCCAGTACTTC	CASSHAPGGGGRRETQYF
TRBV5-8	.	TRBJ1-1	TGTGCCAGCAGCTTACTTCTGTGGGGCAGCCGCCCCACTGAAGCTTTCTTT	CASSLLLWGSRPTEAFF
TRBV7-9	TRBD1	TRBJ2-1	TGTGCCAGCAGCCCTACGGGACAGACCCTCTACAATGAGCAGTTCTTC	CASSPTGQTLYNEQFF
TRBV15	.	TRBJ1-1	TGTGCCACCAGCGGCGGGGGGGCGAACACTGAAGCTTTCTTT	CATSGGGANTEAFF
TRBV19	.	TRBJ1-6	TGTGCCAGTAGACCCCAGGGGCTGGATTCACCCCTCCACTTT	CASRPQGLDSPLHF
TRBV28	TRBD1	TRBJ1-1	TGTGCCAGCAAGGGGACAGGGAACACTGAAGCTTTCTTT	CASKGTGNTEAFF
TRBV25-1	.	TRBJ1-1	TGTGCCAGCAGTGAAAGGGGTGAAGCTTTCTTT	CASSERGEAFF
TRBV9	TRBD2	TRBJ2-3	TGTGCCAGCAGCACCCGGACGGCGGGAGGCACAGATACGCAGTATTTT	CASSTRTAGGTDTQYF
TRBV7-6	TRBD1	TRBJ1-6	TGTGCCAGCAGCTTAGGTGCAGGGGGCTTCTCTTTGTCACCCCTCCACTTT	CASSLGAGGFSLSPLHF
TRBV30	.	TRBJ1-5	TGTGCCTGGAGTACGGACGTAGCTGGGGGGGCCCAGCATTTT	CAWSTDVAGGAQHF
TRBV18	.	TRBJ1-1	TGTGCCAGCTCACCAATTGAGGGCTCGGTATCCACTGAAGCTTTCTTT	CASSPIEGSVSTEAFF
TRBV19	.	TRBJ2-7	TGTGCCTCCTCTCCTACGCAAGCCTACGAGCAGTACTTC	CASSPTQAYEQYF
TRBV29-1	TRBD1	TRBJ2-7	TGCAGCGTGGGACAGCACGGAGCCGAGCAGTACTTC	CSVGQHGAEQYF
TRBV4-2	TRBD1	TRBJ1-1	TGTGCCAGCGAACCGGGACAGGGGAACACTGAAGCTTTCTTT	CASEPGQGNTEAFF
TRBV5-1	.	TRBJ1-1	TGCGCCAGCAGGCACGGCGGGCCTGAAGCTTTCTTT	CASRHGGPEAFF